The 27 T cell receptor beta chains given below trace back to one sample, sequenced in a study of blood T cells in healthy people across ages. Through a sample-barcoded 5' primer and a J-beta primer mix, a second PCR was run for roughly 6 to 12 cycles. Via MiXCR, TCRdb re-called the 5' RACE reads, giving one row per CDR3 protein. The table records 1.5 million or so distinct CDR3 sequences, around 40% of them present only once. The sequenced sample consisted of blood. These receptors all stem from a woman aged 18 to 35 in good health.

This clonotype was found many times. The CDR3 loop reads CSVMMGTQGYTF. CDR3 DNA: TGCAGCGTTATGATGGGGACTCAGGGCTACACCTTC. This sequence joins TRBV29-1 and TRBJ1-2; perhaps TRBD1 as D (5 bases). CDR3 length: 12 residues. V was pared by 5 bases and J by 8 bases, with 15 bases between. The germline gives CDR1 SQVTM, CDR2 ANQGSEA. Based on the CDR3 plus reference TRBV29-1 and TRBJ1-2, the full variable domain is SAVISQKPSRDICQRGTSLTIQCQVDSQVTMMFWYRQQPGQSLTLIATANQGSEATYESGFVIDKFPISRPNLTFSTLTVSNMSPEDSSIYLCSVMMGTQGYTFGSGTRLTVV.

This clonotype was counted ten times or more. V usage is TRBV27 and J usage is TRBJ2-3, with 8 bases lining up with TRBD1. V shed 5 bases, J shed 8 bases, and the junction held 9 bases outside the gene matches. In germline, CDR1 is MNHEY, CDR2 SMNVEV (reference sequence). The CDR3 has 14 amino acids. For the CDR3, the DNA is TGTGCCAGCAGTCCGGACAGGGCCCTCTCTACGCAGTATTTT. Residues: CASSPDRALSTQYF.

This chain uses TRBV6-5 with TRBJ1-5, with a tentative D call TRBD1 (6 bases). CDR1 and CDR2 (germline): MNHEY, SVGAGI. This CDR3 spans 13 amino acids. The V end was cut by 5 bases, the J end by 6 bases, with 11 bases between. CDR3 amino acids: CASSQGSFQPQHF. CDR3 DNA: TGTGCCAGCAGTCAGGGGAGCTTTCAGCCCCAGCATTTT.

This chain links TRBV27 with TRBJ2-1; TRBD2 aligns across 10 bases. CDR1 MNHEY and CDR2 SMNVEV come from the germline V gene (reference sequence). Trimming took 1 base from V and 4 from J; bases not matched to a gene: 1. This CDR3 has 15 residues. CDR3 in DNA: TGTGCCAGCAGTTTATTACTAGCGGGATACAATGAGCAGTTCTTC. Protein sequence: CASSLLLAGYNEQFF.

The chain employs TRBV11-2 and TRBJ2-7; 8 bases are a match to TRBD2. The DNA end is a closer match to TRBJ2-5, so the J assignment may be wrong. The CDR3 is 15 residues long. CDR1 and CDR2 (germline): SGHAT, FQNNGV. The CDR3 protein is CASSPGPSGYETQYF. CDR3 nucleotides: TGTGCCAGCAGCCCAGGGCCTAGCGGGTATGAGACCCAGTACTTC.

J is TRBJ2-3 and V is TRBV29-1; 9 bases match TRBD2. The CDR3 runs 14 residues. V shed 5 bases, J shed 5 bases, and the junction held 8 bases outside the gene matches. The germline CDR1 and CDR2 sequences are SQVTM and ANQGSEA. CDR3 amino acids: CSVLIAGVQDTQYF. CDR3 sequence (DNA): TGCAGCGTTCTTATAGCGGGAGTTCAAGATACGCAGTATTTT.

This CDR3 reads CASSPRTGLTGELFF. The CDR3 nucleotides are TGCGCCAGCAGCCCTAGGACAGGGCTCACCGGGGAGCTGTTTTTT. V is TRBV5-1 and J is TRBJ2-2; the match to TRBD1 covers 8 bases. Germline V CDR1 and CDR2: SGHRS, YFSETQ. The CDR3 is 15 residues long. The V and J ends lost 4 bases and 4 bases, in that order; junction bases with no gene match: 6. The full variable domain, its missing parts supplied by reference TRBV5-1 and TRBJ2-2, is KAGVTQTPRYLIKTRGQQVTLSCSPISGHRSVSWYQQTPGQGLQFLFEYFSETQRNKGNFPGRFSGRQFSNSRSEMNVSTLELGDSALYLCASSPRTGLTGELFFGEGSRLTVL.

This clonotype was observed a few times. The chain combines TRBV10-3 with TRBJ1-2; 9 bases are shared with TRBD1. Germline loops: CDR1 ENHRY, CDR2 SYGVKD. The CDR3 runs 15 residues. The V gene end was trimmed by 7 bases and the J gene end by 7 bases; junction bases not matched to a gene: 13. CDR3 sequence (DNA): TGTGCCATCACCGGCGAACAGGGGGCAATTGGTGGCTACACCTTC. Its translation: CAITGEQGAIGGYTF.

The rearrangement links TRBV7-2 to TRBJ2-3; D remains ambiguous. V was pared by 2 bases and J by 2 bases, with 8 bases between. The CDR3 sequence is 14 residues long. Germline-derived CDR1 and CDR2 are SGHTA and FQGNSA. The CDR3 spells CASSLSFNTDTQYF. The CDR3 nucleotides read TGTGCCAGCAGCTTAAGCTTCAACACAGATACGCAGTATTTT.

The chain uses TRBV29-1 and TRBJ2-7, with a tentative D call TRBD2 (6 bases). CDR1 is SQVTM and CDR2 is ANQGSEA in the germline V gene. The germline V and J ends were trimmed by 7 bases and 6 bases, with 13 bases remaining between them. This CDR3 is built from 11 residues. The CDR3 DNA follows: TGCAGCGCCCGGGAGTTGGGCGAGCAGTACTTC. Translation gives CSARELGEQYF.

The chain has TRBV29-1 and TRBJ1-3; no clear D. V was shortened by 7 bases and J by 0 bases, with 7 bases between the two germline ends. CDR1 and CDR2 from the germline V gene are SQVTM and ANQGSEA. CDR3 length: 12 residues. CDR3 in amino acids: CSAVLSGNTIYF. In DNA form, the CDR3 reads TGCAGCGCCGTCCTCTCTGGAAACACCATATATTTT.

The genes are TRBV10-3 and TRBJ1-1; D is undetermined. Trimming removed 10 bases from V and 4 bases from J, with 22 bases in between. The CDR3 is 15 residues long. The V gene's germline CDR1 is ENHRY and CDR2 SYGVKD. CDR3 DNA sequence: TGTGCCACCCGGGATCCTGCCACCTCGGGCACTGAAGCTTTCTTT. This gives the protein CATRDPATSGTEAFF.

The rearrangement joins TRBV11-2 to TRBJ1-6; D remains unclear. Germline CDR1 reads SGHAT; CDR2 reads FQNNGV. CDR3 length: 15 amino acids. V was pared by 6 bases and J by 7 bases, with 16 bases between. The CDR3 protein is CASRRVGGKNSPLHF. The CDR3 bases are TGTGCCAGCAGGCGCGTGGGAGGGAAAAATTCACCCCTCCACTTT.

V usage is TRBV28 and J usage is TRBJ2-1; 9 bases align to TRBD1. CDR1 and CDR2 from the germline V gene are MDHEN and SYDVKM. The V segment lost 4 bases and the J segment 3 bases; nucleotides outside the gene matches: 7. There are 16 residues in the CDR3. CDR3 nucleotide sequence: TGTGCCAGCAGTTCGTCAGCGGGACAGGGCTACAATGAGCAGTTCTTC. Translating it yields CASSSSAGQGYNEQFF.

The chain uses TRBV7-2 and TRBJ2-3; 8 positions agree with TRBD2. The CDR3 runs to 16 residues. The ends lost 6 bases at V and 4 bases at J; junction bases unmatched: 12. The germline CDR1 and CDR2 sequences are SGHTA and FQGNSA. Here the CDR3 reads CASSKGVAGRSDTQYF. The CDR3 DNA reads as TGTGCCAGCAGTAAGGGGGTAGCGGGAAGGTCAGATACGCAGTATTTT.

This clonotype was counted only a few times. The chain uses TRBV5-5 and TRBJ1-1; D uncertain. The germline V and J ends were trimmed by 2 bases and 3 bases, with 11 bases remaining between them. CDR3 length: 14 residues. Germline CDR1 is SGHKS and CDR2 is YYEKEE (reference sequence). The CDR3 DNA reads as TGTGCCAGCAGCTTTCCCACAAGGGACACTGAAGCTTTCTTT. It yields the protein CASSFPTRDTEAFF.

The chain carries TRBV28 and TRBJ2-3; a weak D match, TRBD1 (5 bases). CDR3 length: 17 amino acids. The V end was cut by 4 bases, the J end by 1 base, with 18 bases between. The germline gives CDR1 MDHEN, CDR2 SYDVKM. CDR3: CASSSLGRAVRTDTQYF. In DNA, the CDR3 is TGTGCCAGCAGTTCTTTGGGCAGGGCGGTTCGCACAGATACGCAGTATTTT.

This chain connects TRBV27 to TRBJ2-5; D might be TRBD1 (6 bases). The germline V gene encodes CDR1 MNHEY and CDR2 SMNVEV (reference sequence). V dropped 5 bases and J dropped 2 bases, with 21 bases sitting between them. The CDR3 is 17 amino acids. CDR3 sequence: CASSAKQGLLGQETQYF. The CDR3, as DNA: TGTGCCAGCAGTGCCAAACAGGGCCTACTGGGGCAAGAGACCCAGTACTTC.

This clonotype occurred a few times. Here the CDR3 DNA reads TGCAGTGCTAGTAAGGATAGCAATCAGCCCCAGCATTTT. Translating it yields CSASKDSNQPQHF. The chain couples TRBV20-1 to TRBJ1-5, with D uncertain. Germline V CDR1 and CDR2: DFQATT, SNEGSKA (reference sequence). Trimming removed 3 bases from V and 0 bases from J, with 6 bases in between. This CDR3 is 13 amino acids long.

The DNA of the CDR3 is TGTGCCAGCAGTTGGACAGGAATCTCACGAGAGACCCAGTACTTC. Translation gives CASSWTGISRETQYF. V and J are TRBV12-3 or TRBV12-4 and TRBJ2-5; TRBD1 matches at 7 bases. This CDR3 comprises 15 residues. V shed 4 bases and J 4 bases; nucleotides not matched to a gene: 9.

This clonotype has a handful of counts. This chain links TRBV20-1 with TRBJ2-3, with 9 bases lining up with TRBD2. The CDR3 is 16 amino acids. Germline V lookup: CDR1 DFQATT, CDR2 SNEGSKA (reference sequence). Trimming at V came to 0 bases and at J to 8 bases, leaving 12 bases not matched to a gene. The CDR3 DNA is TGCAGTGCTAGAGAACCGGGACTAGCCCCGTCATTTACGCAGTATTTT. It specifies CSAREPGLAPSFTQYF.

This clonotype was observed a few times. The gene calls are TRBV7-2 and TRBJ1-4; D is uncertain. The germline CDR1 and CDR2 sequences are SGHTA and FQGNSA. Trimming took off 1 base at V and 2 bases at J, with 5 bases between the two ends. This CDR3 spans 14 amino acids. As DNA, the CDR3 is TGTGCCAGCAGCTTAGGGATTACTAATGAAAAACTGTTTTTT. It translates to CASSLGITNEKLFF.

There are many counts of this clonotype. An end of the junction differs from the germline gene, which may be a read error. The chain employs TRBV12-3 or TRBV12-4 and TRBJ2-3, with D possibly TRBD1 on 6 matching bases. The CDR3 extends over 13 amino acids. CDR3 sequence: CASRGQSTDTQYF. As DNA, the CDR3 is TGCGCCAGCAGGGGACAAAGCACAGATACGCAGTATTTT.

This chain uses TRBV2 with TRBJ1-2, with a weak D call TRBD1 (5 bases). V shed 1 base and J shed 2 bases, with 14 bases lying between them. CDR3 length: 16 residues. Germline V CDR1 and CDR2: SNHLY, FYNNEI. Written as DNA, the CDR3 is TGTGCCAGCAGTGAAGGTGGGCAGGGAGGGAACTATGGCTACACCTTC. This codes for CASSEGGQGGNYGYTF.

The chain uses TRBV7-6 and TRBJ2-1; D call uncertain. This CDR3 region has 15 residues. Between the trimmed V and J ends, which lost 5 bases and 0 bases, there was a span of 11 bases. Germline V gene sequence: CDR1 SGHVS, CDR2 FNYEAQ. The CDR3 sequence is CASSPSARSYNEQFF. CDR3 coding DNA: TGTGCCAGCAGCCCCTCGGCCCGCTCCTACAATGAGCAGTTCTTC.

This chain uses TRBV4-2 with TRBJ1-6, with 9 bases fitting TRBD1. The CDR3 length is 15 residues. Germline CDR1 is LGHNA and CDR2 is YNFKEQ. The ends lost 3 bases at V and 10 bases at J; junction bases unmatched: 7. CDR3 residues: CASSHPGQGESPLHF. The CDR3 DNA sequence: TGTGCCAGCAGCCACCCGGGACAGGGAGAATCACCCCTCCACTTT.

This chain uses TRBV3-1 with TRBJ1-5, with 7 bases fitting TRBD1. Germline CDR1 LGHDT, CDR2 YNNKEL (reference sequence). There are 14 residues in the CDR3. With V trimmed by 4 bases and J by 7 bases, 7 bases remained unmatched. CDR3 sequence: CASSPHRGGQPQHF. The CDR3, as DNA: TGTGCCAGCAGCCCCCACAGGGGCGGGCAGCCCCAGCATTTT.